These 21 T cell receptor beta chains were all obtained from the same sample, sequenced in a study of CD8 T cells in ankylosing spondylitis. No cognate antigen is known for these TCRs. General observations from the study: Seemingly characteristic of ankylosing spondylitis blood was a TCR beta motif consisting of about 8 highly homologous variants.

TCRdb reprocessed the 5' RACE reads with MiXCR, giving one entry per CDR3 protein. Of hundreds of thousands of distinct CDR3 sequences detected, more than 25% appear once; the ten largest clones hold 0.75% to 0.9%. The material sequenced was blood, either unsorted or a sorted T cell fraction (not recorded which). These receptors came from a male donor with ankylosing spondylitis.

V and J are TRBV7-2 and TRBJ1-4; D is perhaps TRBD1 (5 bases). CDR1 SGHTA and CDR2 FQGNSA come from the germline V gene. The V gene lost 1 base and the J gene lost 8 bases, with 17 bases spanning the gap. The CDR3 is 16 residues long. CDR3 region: CASSLVAGQGGEKLFF. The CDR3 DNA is TGTGCCAGCAGCTTAGTTGCGGGCCAGGGAGGCGAAAAACTGTTTTTT.

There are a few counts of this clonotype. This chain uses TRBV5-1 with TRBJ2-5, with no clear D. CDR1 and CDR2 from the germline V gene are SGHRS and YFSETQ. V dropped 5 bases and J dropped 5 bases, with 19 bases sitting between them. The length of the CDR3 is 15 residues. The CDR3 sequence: CASSFPRGGGETQYF. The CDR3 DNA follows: TGCGCCAGCAGTTTCCCTAGAGGCGGTGGGGAGACCCAGTACTTC.

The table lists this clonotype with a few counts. As DNA, the CDR3 is TGTGCCAGCAGCGACCAAGGATCGTGGGGGGGCAAAAACATTCAGTACTTC. This sequence encodes CASSDQGSWGGKNIQYF. The genes are TRBV2 and TRBJ2-4; TRBD2 agrees at 7 bases. The germline gives CDR1 SNHLY, CDR2 FYNNEI. The trim removed 6 bases at V and 3 bases at J, leaving 14 bases unmatched. This CDR3 has 17 residues.

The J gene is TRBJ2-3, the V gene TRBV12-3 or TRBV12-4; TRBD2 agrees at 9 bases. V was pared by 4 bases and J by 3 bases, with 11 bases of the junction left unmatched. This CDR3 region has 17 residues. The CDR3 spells CASSSSGRTLGTDTQYF. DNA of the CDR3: TGTGCCAGCAGTTCCAGCGGGAGGACCCTTGGAACAGATACGCAGTATTTT.

The CDR3 here is CSAPLLAEDYNEQFF. The CDR3 coding sequence is TGCAGTGCCCCCCTACTAGCGGAAGATTACAATGAGCAGTTCTTC. The rearrangement uses TRBV20-1 and TRBJ2-1; 8 positions match TRBD2. This CDR3 has 15 amino acids. Germline V lookup: CDR1 DFQATT, CDR2 SNEGSKA (reference sequence). V trimming: 6 bases; J trimming: 4 bases; junction bases outside the gene matches: 11.

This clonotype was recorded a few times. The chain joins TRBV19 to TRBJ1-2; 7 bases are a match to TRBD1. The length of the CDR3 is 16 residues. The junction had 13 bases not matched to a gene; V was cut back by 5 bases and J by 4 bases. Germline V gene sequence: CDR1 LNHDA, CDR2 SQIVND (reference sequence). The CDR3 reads CASSPTHRDSVYGYTF. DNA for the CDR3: TGTGCCAGTAGTCCAACACACCGGGACAGCGTCTATGGCTACACCTTC.

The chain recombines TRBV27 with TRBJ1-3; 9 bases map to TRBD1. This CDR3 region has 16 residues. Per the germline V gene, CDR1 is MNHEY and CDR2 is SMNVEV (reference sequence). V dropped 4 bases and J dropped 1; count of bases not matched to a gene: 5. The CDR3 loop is CASSSYRGLSGNTIYF. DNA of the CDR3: TGTGCCAGCAGTTCTTACAGGGGGCTTTCTGGAAACACCATATATTTT.

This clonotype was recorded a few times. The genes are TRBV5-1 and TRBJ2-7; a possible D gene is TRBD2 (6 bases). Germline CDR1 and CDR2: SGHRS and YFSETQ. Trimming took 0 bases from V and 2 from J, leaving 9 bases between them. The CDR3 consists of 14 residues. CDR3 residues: CASSLAGGTYEQYV. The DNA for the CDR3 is TGCGCCAGCAGCTTGGCCGGCGGGACCTACGAGCAGTACGTC.

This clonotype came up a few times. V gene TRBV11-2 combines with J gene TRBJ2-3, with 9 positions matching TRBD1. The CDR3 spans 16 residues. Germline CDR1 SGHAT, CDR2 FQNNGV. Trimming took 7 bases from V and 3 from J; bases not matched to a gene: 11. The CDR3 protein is CASTQWGGQGTDTQYF. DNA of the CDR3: TGTGCCAGCACCCAATGGGGGGGACAGGGAACAGATACGCAGTATTTT.

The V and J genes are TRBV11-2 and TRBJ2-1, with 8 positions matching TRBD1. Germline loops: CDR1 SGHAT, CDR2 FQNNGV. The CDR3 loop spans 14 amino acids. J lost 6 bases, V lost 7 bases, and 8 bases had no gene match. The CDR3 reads CASTYRGISNEQFF. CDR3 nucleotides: TGTGCCAGCACGTACAGGGGGATAAGCAATGAGCAGTTCTTC.

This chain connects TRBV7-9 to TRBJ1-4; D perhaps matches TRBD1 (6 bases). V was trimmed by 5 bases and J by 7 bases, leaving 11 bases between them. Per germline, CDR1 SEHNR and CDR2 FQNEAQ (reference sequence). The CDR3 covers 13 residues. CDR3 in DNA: TGTGCCAGCAGCGGGTTGACAGGTGAAAAACTGTTTTTT. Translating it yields CASSGLTGEKLFF.

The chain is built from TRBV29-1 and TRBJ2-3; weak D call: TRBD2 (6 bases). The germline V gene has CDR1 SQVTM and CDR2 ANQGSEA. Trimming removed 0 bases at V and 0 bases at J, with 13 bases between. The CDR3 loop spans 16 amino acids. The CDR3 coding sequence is TGCAGCGTTGAAGATTTGGAGGGGACTAGCACAGATACGCAGTATTTT. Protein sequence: CSVEDLEGTSTDTQYF.

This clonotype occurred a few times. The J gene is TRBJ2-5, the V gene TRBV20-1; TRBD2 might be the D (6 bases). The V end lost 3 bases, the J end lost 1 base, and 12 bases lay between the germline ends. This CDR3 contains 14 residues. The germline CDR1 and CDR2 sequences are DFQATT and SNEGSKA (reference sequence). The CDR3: CSARQAGIQETQYF. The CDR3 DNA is TGCAGTGCTAGGCAGGCGGGAATCCAAGAGACCCAGTACTTC.

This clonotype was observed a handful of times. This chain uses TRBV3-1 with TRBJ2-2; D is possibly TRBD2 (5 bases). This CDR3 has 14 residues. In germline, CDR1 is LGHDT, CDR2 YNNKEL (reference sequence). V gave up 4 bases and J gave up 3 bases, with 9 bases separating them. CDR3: CASSLKRYTGELFF. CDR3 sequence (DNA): TGTGCCAGCAGCCTCAAGCGGTACACCGGGGAGCTGTTTTTT.

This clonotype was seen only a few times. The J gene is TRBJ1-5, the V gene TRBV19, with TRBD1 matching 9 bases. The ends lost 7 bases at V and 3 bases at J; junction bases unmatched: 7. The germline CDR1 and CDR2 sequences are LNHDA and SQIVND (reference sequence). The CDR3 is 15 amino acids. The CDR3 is CASNKDRGPNQPQHF. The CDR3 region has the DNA TGTGCCAGTAACAAGGACAGGGGTCCCAATCAGCCCCAGCATTTT.

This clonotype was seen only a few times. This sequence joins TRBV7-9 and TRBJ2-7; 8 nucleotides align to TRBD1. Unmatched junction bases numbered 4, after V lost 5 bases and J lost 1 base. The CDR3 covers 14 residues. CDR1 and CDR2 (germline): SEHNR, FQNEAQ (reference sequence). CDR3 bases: TGTGCCAGCAGCCAATGGGACAGGTCCTACGAGCAGTACTTC. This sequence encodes CASSQWDRSYEQYF.

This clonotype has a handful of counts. The CDR3 region is CASSPDASNQPQHF. DNA for the CDR3: TGCGCCAGCAGCCCTGACGCTAGCAATCAGCCCCAGCATTTT. The chain carries TRBV5-1 and TRBJ1-5; D not certain. The germline CDR1 and CDR2 sequences are SGHRS and YFSETQ. The CDR3 is made up of 14 amino acids. V dropped 4 bases and J dropped 0 bases, with 8 bases sitting between them.

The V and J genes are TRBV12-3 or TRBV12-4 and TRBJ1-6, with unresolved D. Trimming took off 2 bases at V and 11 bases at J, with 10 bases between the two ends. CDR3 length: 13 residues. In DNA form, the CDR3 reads TGTGCCAGCAGTTTATTAGGGAATCCACCCCTCCACTTT. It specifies CASSLLGNPPLHF.

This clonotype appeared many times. The chain's CDR3 is CASSEQGYNEQFF. For the CDR3, the DNA is TGCGCCAGCAGCGAACAGGGCTACAATGAGCAGTTCTTC. This sequence joins TRBV5-1 and TRBJ2-1, with a weak D call TRBD1 (6 bases). V was cut by 4 bases and J by 3 bases, with 8 bases left in between. The CDR3 consists of 13 residues. CDR1 and CDR2 (germline): SGHRS, YFSETQ.

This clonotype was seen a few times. CDR3 protein: CASSQDIYSSSYEQYV. The CDR3 bases are TGCGCCAGCAGCCAAGATATCTACAGTAGCTCCTACGAGCAGTACGTC. This chain joins TRBV4-1 and TRBJ2-7; D is unclear. The CDR3 sequence is 16 residues long. Deletions cut 0 bases from V and 0 bases from J, with 12 bases between. CDR1 and CDR2 from the germline V gene are MGHRA and YSYEKL.

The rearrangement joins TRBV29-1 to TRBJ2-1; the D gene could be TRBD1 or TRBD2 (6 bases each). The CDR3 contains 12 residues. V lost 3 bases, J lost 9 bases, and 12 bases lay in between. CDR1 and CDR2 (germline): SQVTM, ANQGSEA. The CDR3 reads CSVEAGEVEQFF. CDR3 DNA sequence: TGCAGCGTTGAGGCAGGGGAGGTTGAGCAGTTCTTC.